The present T cell receptor (beta chain) was sequenced within a study of T-cell reconstitution after alpha-beta-depleted transplantation in children. Findings and limits, study-wide: There were reportedly several hundred expanded graft clones from which alpha-beta T cells came about two months after transplant. Hyperexpanded clones declined; after one year, newly produced T cells mostly supplied diversity.

Comments on this clonotype: The antigen is not known.

Preparation of the TCRbeta library used unique molecular identifiers. A single record per CDR3 protein comes from TCRdb applying MiXCR to the PCR reads. The data show about 58,000 distinct CDR3 sequences, about 40% seen once. Material: PBMCs, mostly from graft donor cells, obtained 360 days after TCRalphabeta/CD19-depleted stem cell transplant. This sequence originates from a male patient younger than 18 who had a stem cell transplant for acute lymphoblastic leukemia, so the T cells may come from the graft donor.

The DNA of the CDR3 is TGCAGTGCCGTCTCCGGGACTAGGTTCCCTAATGAGCAGTTCTTC. It translates to CSAVSGTRFPNEQFF. The genes are TRBV20-1 and TRBJ2-1, with 8 bases aligning to TRBD2. Trimming took 6 bases from V and 7 from J; bases not matched to a gene: 14. The CDR3 spans 15 residues. Germline CDR1 DFQATT, CDR2 SNEGSKA (reference sequence).